The clone carrying this TCR beta chain was counted only a few times. Its antigen is as yet unknown. Based on CD45RO/CCR7/CD25/CD127/CD95/CD27, CD4+ regulatory, stem cell-like memory, naive and central memory cells were sorted. This entry comes from a study of beta chain features in type 1 diabetes. Background on the study: Examination covered around 98,000,000 sorted cells spanning all samples. Findings and caveats of the study: Across patients, naive, central memory and Treg TCRB repertoires exhibited apparently greater similarity than was observed across healthy donors. A definitive answer on HLA type influencing TCRB rearrangement was not reached here.

cDNA synthesis used the whole RNA isolate, giving expressed TCRB sequences. The assay was immunoSEQ multiplex PCR, and TCRdb's table has in-frame clones only and misses some. Of 250,000 to 400,000 clones in the sample, around 15% are singletons; the top ten hold 6.7%. The CDR3 contains 14 residues. Trimming at V came to 4 bases and at J to 3 bases, leaving 4 bases not matched to a gene. Germline V gives CDR1 SGHDT, CDR2 YYEEEE. The material sequenced was central memory CD4+ T cells from blood. The V gene is TRBV5-6, the J gene TRBJ2-3; 8 nucleotides line up with TRBD2. The clonotype originates from a man aged 25-45 years in good health. DNA for the CDR3: TGTGCCAGCAGCATTAGCGGGAATACAGATACGCAGTATTTT. It is translated as CASSISGNTDTQYF.